This section outlines one T cell receptor (beta chain) sequence together with its context. Its antigen is still unknown. These data originate in a study of shared clonotypes between healthy human individuals. Study-level results: A few donors showed sharing of around 5.3% of naive CD4 clonotypes. Rarefaction curves obtained for sorted subsets showed sequencing incomplete despite large depth.

Original methodology: With immunoSEQ giving junction-only sequences and no quality scores, filtering differed. Sequencing used immunoSEQ multiplex PCR; TCRdb keeps in-frame clones, though not all of them. That table gives V, J and clone size, and the DNA gave D and trimming. Of more than 2,000,000 clones in the sample, over 85% were seen once. The germline gives CDR1 SGHKS, CDR2 YYEKEE (reference sequence). This CDR3 has 14 amino acids. Trimming took 4 bases from V and 6 from J, leaving 13 bases between them. The specimen was naive CD4+ T cells sorted from blood. Subset denoted: CD45RA+ positively selected. This TCR was sampled from a man aged 18 to 29 in good health. The gene calls are TRBV5-5 and TRBJ2-2; D is unclear. CDR3 sequence (DNA): TGTGCCAGCAGCCACCCTACTACGCCCGGGGAGCTGTTTTTT. This codes for CASSHPTTPGELFF.